This is a list of T cell receptor beta chains from one sample in a study of blood T cells in healthy people across ages. TCRdb re-derived calls from the 5' RACE reads in MiXCR, one entry per CDR3 protein. The sample holds about 780,000 distinct CDR3 sequences, under 30% seen once. These data were also reused for a study on T cells of mothers and their children.

The specimen was blood. These receptors were obtained from a boy younger than 18 in good health. CDR3s include the opening cysteine and the closing phenylalanine or tryptophan. A D gene is named only where the DNA matches it firmly. Not every row has a clone size; where given, it reads once, few, many or a size class.

TRBJ2-7	few	TRBV25-1	.	TGTGCCAGCAGTGCCCTACAGGGCTACGAGCAGTACTTC	CASSALQGYEQYF
TRBJ2-7	.	TRBV29-1	.	TGCAGCGTTATTGCAGGTAGGGTCTCCTACGAGCAGTACTTC	CSVIAGRVSYEQYF
TRBJ1-1	.	TRBV5-1	.	TGCGCCAGCAGCTTGGCTGGCACATATGAAGCTTTCTTT	CASSLAGTYEAFF
TRBJ2-1	few	TRBV4-1	.	TGCGCCAGCAGCCAAGAGAGGGTGCAGTTCTTC	CASSQERVQFF
TRBJ1-1	few	TRBV7-2	.	TGTGCCAGCAGCTTGGCCACAGAGAACACTGAAGCTTTCTTT	CASSLATENTEAFF
TRBJ1-5	few	TRBV12-3/TRBV12-4	.	TGTGCCAGCAGTGACAGGAGAGGCCAGCCCCAGCATTTT	CASSDRRGQPQHF
TRBJ2-5	few	TRBV5-6	TRBD1	TGTGCCAGCAGCTGGGACAGGGTTCCCCAAGAGACCCAGTACTTC	CASSWDRVPQETQYF
TRBJ1-1	few	TRBV7-3	.	TGTGCCAGCAGCCCGAAGACAGGCACCGTTGCTTTCTTT	CASSPKTGTVAFF
TRBJ2-6	.	TRBV7-3	.	TGTGCCAGCAGCCCTTACACCAGCTCTGGGGCCAACGTCCTGACTTTC	CASSPYTSSGANVLTF
TRBJ1-1	few	TRBV5-1	TRBD1	TGCGCCAGCAGCTCCCTCACAGGGGGCGAAGGTGAAGCTTTCTTT	CASSSLTGGEGEAFF
TRBJ1-2	.	TRBV20-1	.	TGCAGTGCTAGAGATGGGACAAGCCTTAGCTACACCTTC	CSARDGTSLSYTF